These 2 T cell receptor beta chains share one sample of origin, sequenced in a study of cytomegalovirus exposure and HLA in healthy donors. Vbeta (60) and Jbeta (13) primers were used in the PCR. Clones were sequenced by immunoSEQ multiplex PCR, and TCRdb holds only the in-frame ones, with some missing. The sample includes 95,000 to 100,000 clones, about 80% of them seen just once. Sample: PBMCs. Receptors originate from a man aged 40-49 years in good health and CMV-seronegative.

The rearrangement uses TRBV6-1 and TRBJ2-2, with a weak D call TRBD2 (5 bases). Germline V CDR1 and CDR2: MNHNS, SASEGT. V dropped 6 bases and J dropped 8 bases, with 7 bases sitting between them. The CDR3 consists of 11 residues. CDR3 sequence reads: CASRERGELFF. In DNA, the CDR3 is TGTGCCAGCAGGGAGCGGGGGGAGCTGTTTTTT.

The V and J genes are TRBV6-5 and TRBJ2-2, with TRBD1 matching 9 bases. Trimming took 6 bases from V and 3 from J; bases not matched to a gene: 5. Germline V lookup: CDR1 MNHEY, CDR2 SVGAGI. This CDR3 has 15 amino acids. CDR3 DNA sequence: TGTGCCAGCAGGATCGACAGGGGGTACACCGGGGAGCTGTTTTTT. This codes for CASRIDRGYTGELFF.